This TCR beta chain was sequenced in a study of PD-L1 blockade in urothelial cancer. In the study overall: Male sex and bladder-origin urothelial cancer were recorded for twenty-five of 29 patients.

The time point: pretreatment peripheral blood. TCRdb's table, derived via immunoSEQ multiplex PCR, lists solely in-frame clones and lacks some. The data contain tens of thousands of clones, approximately 93% of them singletons. The count of this clone is one. CDR1 and CDR2 from the germline V gene are MNHEY and SVGAGI. J gave up 0 bases and V 6 bases, and 4 bases lay outside the gene matches. The CDR3 runs to 15 residues. The TCR sequence derives from a woman between 55 and 75 years old with urothelial cancer. Material: PBMCs, obtained around atezolizumab (anti-PD-L1) treatment. The chain is built from TRBV6-5 and TRBJ1-4; 7 bases are a match to TRBD1. The CDR3 bases are TGTGCCAGCAGGATAACAGGGGCAACTAATGAAAAACTGTTTTTT. It is translated as CASRITGATNEKLFF.